The T cell receptor beta chain under discussion was sequenced for a study of identical twins. General observations from the study: Modelling underestimated the level of out-of-frame TCR alpha sharing observed in monozygotic twins. Insertions were fewer in abundant cord blood beta clonotypes, whereas memory repertoires showed none of this pattern.

This clonotype was found a few times. Its antigen is undetermined. Germline CDR1 MNHNS, CDR2 SASEGT. The V end was cut by 1 base, the J end by 5 bases, with 12 bases between. The CDR3 contains 15 residues. MiXCR was run by TCRdb on the 5' RACE reads, yielding one entry per CDR3 protein. The data show around 960,000 distinct CDR3 sequences, with around 12% seen just once and 1.5% to 2% held by the top ten. This same sample was also taken into another study, of yellow fever vaccine responses in identical twins.

Sequenced material: PBMCs. The chain couples TRBV6-1 to TRBJ1-3; D unresolved. The sequence was obtained from a woman aged 18-29 years in good health. CDR3 sequence: CASSEEAAGRNTIYF. In DNA, the CDR3 is TGTGCCAGCAGTGAAGAGGCAGCCGGTAGAAACACCATATATTTT.